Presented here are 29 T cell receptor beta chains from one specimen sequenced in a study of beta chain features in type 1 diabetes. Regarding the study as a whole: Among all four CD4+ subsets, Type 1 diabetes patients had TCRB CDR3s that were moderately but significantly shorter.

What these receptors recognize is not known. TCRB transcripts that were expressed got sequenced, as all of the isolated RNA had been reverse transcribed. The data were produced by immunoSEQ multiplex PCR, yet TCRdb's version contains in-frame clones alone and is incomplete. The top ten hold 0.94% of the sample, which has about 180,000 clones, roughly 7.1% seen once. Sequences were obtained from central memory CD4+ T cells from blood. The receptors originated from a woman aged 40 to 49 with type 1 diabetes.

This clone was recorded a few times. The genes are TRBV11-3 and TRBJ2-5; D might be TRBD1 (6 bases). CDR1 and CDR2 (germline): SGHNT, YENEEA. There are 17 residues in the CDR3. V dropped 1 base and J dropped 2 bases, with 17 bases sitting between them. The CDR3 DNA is TGTGCCAGCAGCTTAGCTAGGGACATTAACTCTCAAGAGACCCAGTACTTC. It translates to CASSLARDINSQETQYF. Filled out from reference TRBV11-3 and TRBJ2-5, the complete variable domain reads EAGVVQSPRYKIIEKKQPVAFWCNPISGHNTLYWYLQNLGQGPELLIRYENEEAVDDSQLPKDRFSAERLKGVDSTLKIQPAELGDSAVYLCASSLARDINSQETQYFGPGTRLLVL.

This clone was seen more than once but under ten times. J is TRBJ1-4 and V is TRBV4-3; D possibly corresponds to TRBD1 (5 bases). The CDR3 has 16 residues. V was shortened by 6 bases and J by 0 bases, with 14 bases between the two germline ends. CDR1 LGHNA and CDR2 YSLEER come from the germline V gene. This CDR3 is CASRPGFGATNEKLFF. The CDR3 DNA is TGCGCCAGCAGGCCAGGGTTTGGAGCAACTAATGAAAAACTGTTTTTT.

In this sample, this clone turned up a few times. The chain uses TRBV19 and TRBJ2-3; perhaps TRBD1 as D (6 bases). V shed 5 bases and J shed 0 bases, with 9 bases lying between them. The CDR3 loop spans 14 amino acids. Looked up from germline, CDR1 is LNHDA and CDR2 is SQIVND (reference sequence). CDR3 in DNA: TGTGCCAGTAGTGTCACAGGGAGCACAGATACGCAGTATTTT. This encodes CASSVTGSTDTQYF.

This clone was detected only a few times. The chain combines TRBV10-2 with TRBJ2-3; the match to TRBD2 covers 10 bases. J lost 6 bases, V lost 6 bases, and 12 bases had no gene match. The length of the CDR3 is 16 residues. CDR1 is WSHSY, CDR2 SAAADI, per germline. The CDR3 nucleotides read TGCGCCAGCAGCCTTCGCGCTAGCGGGAGTGCGGATACGCAGTATTTT. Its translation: CASSLRASGSADTQYF.

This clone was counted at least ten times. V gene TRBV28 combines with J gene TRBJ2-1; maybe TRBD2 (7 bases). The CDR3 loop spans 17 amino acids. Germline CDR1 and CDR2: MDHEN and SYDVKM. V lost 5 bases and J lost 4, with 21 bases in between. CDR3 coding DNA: TGTGCCAGCAGTCCCCGACGGGGGGCAGGCGTATACAATGAGCAGTTCTTC. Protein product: CASSPRRGAGVYNEQFF.

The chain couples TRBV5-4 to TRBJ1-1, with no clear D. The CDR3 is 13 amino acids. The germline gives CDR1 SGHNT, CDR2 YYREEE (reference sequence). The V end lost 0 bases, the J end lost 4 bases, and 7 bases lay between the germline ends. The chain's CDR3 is CASSLGSVTEAFF. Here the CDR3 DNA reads TGTGCCAGCAGCTTGGGCAGCGTCACTGAAGCTTTCTTT.

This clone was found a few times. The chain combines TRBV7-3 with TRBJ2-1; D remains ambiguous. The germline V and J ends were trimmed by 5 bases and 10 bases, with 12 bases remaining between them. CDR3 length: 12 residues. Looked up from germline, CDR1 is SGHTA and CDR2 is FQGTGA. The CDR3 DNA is TGTGCCAGCAGCGTGAATAGCATCGAGCAGTTCTTC. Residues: CASSVNSIEQFF.

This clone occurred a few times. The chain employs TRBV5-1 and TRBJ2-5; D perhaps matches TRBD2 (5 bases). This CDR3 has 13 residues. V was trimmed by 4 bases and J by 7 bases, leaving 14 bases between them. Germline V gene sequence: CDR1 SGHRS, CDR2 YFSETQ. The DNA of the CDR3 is TGCGCCAGCAGCCCGGGATTTTCAGGGACCCAGTACTTC. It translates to CASSPGFSGTQYF.

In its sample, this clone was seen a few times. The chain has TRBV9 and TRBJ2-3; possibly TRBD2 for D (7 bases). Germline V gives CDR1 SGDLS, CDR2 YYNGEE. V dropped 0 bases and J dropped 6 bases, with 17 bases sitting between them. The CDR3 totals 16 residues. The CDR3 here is CASSVGYMGGGDTQYF. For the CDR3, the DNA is TGTGCCAGCAGCGTAGGATATATGGGGGGGGGCGATACGCAGTATTTT.

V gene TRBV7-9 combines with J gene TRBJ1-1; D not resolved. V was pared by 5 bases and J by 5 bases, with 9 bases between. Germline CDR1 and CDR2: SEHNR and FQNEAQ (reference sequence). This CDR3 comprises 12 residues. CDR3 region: CASSMRGTEAFF. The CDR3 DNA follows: TGTGCCAGCAGCATGAGAGGGACTGAAGCTTTCTTT.

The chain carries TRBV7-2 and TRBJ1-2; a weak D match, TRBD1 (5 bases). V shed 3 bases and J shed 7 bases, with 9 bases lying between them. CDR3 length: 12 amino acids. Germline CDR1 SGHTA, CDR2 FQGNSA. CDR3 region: CASSFAGFGYTF. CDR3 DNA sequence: TGTGCCAGCAGCTTCGCAGGGTTTGGCTACACCTTC.

CDR3 bases: TGTGCCAGCAGCCAAACGGCAGGGAATTCAGATACGCAGTATTTT. It is translated as CASSQTAGNSDTQYF. The chain is built from TRBV16 and TRBJ2-3; D is perhaps TRBD1 (5 bases). CDR1 is KGHSY, CDR2 FQNENV, per germline. The V end was cut by 2 bases, the J end by 4 bases, with 13 bases between. The CDR3 has 15 residues.

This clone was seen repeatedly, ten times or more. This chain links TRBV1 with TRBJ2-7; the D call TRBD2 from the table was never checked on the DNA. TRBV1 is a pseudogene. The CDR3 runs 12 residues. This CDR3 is CTSSLSGYEQYF. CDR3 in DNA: TGCACCAGCAGCCTCTCCGGGTACGAGCAGTACTTC.

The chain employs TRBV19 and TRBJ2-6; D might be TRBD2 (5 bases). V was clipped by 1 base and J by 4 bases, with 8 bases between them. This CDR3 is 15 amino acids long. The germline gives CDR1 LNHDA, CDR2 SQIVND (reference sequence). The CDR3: CASSIGGIGANVLTF. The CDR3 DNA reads TGTGCCAGTAGTATAGGAGGGATCGGGGCCAACGTCCTGACTTTC.

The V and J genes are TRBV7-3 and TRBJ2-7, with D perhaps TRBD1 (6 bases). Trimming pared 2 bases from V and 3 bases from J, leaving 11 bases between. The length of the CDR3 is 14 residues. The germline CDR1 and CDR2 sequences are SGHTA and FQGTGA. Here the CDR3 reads CASSLGRGDYEQYF. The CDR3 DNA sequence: TGTGCCAGCAGCTTAGGCAGGGGCGACTACGAGCAGTACTTC.

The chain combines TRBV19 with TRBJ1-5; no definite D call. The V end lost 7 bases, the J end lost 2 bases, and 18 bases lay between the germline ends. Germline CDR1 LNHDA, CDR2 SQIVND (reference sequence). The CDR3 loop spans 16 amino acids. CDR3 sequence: CASKEVEGIRNQPQHF. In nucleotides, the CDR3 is TGTGCCAGTAAGGAGGTGGAAGGGATTCGCAATCAGCCCCAGCATTTT.

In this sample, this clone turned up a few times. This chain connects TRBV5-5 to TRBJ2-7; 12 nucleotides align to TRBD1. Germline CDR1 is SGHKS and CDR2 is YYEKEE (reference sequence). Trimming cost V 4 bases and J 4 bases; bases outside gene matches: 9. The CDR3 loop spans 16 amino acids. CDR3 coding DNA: TGTGCCAGCAGCCGTGAACCGGGACAGGGGGCGTACGAGCAGTACTTC. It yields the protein CASSREPGQGAYEQYF.

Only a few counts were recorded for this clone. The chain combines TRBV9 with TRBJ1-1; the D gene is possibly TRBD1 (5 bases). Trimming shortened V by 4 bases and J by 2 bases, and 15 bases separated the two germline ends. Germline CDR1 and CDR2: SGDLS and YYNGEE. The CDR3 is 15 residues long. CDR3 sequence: CASSRSRGENTEAFF. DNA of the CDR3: TGTGCCAGCAGCAGGTCGCGGGGGGAAAACACTGAAGCTTTCTTT. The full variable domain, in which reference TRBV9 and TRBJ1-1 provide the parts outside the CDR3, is DSGVTQTPKHLITATGQRVTLRCSPRSGDLSVYWYQQSLDQGLQFLIQYYNGEERAKGNILERFSAQQFPDLHSELNLSSLELGDSALYFCASSRSRGENTEAFFGQGTRLTVV.

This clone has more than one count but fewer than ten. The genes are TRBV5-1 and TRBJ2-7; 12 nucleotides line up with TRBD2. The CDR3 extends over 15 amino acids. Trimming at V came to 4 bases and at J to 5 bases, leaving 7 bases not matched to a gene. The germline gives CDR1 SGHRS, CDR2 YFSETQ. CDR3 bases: TGCGCCAGCAGCCTGACTAGCGGGAGTCTCGACGAGCAGTACTTC. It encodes CASSLTSGSLDEQYF.

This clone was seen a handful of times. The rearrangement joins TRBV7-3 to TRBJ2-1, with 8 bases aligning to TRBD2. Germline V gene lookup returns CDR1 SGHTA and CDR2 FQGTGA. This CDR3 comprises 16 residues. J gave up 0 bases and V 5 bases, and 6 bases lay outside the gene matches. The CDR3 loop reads CASSPIAGSSYNEQFF. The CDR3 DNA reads TGTGCCAGCAGCCCAATAGCGGGGAGCTCCTACAATGAGCAGTTCTTC. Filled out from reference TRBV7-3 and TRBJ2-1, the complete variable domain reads GAGVSQTPSNKVTEKGKYVELRCDPISGHTALYWYRQSLGQGPEFLIYFQGTGAADDSGLPNDRFFAVRPEGSVSTLKIQRTERGDSAVYLCASSPIAGSSYNEQFFGPGTRLTVL.

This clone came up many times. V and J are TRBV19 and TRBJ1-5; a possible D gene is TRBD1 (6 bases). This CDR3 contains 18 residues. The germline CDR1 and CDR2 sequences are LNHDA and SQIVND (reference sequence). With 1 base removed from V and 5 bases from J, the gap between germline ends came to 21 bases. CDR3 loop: CASSIGLWTAAYYQPQHF. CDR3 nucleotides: TGTGCCAGTAGTATAGGGCTATGGACAGCGGCATACTATCAGCCCCAGCATTTT.

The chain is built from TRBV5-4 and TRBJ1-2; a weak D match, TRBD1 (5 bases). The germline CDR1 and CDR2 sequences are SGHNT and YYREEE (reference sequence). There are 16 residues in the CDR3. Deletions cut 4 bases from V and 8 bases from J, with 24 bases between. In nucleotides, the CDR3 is TGTGCCAGCAGCGTACCCCCCGGGCCAGGGCAACCGGGCTACACCTTC. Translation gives CASSVPPGPGQPGYTF. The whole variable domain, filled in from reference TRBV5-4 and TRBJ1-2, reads ETGVTQSPTHLIKTRGQQVTLRCSSQSGHNTVSWYQQALGQGPQFIFQYYREEENGRGNFPPRFSGLQFPNYSSELNVNALELDDSALYLCASSVPPGPGQPGYTFGSGTRLTVV.

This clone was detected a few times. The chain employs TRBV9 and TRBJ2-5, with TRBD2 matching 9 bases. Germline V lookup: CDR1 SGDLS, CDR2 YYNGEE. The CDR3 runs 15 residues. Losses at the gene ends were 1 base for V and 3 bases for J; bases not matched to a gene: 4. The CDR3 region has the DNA TGTGCCAGCAGCGTAAGGCCTAGCGGGGAAGAGACCCAGTACTTC. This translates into CASSVRPSGEETQYF.

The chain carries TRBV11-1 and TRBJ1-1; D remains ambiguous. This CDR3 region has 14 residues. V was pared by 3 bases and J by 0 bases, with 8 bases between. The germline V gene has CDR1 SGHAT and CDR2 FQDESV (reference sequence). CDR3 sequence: CASSLRVMNTEAFF. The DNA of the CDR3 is TGTGCCAGCAGCTTGCGAGTTATGAACACTGAAGCTTTCTTT.

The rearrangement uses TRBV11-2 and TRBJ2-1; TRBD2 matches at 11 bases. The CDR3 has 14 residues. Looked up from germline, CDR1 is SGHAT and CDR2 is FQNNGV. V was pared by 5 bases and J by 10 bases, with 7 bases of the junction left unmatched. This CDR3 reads CASSPLAGGGEQFF. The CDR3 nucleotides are TGTGCCAGCAGCCCCCTAGCGGGGGGTGGGGAGCAGTTCTTC.

The CDR3 nucleotides are TGTGCCAGCAGCTTAGGGTCCGGGACAGAAAAACTGTTTTTT. Translation: CASSLGSGTEKLFF. This rearrangement joins TRBV7-2 to TRBJ1-4; perhaps TRBD1 as D (6 bases). Trimming took 1 base from V and 8 from J, leaving 11 bases between them. Germline CDR1 reads SGHTA; CDR2 reads FQGNSA. The CDR3 has 14 amino acids.

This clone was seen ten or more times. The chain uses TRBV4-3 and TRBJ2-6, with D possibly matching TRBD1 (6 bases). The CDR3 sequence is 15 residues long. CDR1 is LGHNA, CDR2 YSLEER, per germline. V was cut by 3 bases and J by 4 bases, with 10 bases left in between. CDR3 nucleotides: TGCGCCAGCAGCCAGCAGGGGTCCGGGGCCAACGTCCTGACTTTC. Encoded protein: CASSQQGSGANVLTF.

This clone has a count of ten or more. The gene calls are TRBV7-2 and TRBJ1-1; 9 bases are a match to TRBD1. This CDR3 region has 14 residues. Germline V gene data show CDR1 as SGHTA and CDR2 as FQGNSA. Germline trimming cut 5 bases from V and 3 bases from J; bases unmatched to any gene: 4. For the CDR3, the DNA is TGTGCCAGCAGCCCCGACAGGGGGTACACTGAAGCTTTCTTT. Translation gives CASSPDRGYTEAFF.

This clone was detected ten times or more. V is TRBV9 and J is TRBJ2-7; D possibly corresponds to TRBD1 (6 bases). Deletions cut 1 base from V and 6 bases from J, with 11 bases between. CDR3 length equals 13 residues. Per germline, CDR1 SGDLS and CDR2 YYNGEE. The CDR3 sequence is CASSVNPGAEQYF. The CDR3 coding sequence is TGTGCCAGCAGCGTAAATCCAGGGGCCGAGCAGTACTTC.